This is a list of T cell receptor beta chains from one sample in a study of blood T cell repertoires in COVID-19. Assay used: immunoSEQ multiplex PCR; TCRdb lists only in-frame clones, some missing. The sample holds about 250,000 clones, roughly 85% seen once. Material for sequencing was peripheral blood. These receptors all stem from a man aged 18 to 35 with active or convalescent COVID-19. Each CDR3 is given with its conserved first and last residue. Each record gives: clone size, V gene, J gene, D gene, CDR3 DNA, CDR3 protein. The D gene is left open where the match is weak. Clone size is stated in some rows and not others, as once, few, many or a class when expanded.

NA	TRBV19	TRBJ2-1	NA	TGTGCCAGTAGTATGAGTCTCCATGAGCAGTTCTTC	CASSMSLHEQFF
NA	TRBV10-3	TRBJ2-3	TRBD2	TGTGCCATCAGTGATCAAGCGGGGGGCACAGATACGCAGTATTTT	CAISDQAGGTDTQYF
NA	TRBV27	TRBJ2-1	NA	TGTGCCAGCAGTCTTAGAGGGGGAAACAATGAGCAGTTCTTC	CASSLRGGNNEQFF
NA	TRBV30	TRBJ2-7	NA	TGTGCCTGGAACTCCAGGGCAGGCGAGCAGTACTTC	CAWNSRAGEQYF
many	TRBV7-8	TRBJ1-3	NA	TGTGCCAGCAGCCTCGGGATCCTTGATGGAAACACCATATATTTT	CASSLGILDGNTIYF
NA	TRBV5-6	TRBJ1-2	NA	TGTGCCAGCAGCTTTGTGGCGGATGGCTACACCTTC	CASSFVADGYTF
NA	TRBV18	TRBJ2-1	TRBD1	TGTGCCAGCTCACAAAGGGACAGCAGGGATGAGCAGTTCTTC	CASSQRDSRDEQFF
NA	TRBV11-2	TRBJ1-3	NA	TGTGCCAGCAGCTTAGATTTCGTTCCCGGTACCATATATTTT	CASSLDFVPGTIYF
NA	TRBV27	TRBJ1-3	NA	TGTGCCAGCAGTTTACTGGGGGGAATCGGTGGAAACACCATATATTTT	CASSLLGGIGGNTIYF
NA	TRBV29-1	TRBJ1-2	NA	TGCAGCGTTGAGGGCCCAGGGGCACATGGCTACACCTTC	CSVEGPGAHGYTF
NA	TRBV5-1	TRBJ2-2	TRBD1	TGCGCCAGCAGGGGGACAGTGAACACCGGGGAGCTGTTTTTT	CASRGTVNTGELFF
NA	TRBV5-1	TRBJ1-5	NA	TGCGCCAGCAGCTTGGAGGGGGGCAATCAGCCCCAGCATTTT	CASSLEGGNQPQHF
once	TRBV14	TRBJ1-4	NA	TGTGCCAGCAGCTCCGACCCGAGGAGGGAAAAACTGTTTTTT	CASSSDPRREKLFF
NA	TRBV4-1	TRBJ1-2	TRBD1	TGCGCCAGCAGCCAAGTCGGTGAGACAGGGGACTATGGCTACACCTTC	CASSQVGETGDYGYTF
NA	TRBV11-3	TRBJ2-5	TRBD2	TGTGCCAGCAGCCGGGGGACTAGCGGCGTTTATCAAGAGACCCAGTACTTC	CASSRGTSGVYQETQYF
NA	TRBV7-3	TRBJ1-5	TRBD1	TGTGCCAGCAGCCAGACAGGGGGCGGACAGCCCCAGCATTTT	CASSQTGGGQPQHF
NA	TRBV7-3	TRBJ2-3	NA	TGTGCCAGCAGCTCCCGACAGGGCACAGATACGCAGTATTTT	CASSSRQGTDTQYF
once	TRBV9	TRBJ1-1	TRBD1	TGTGCCAGCAGCGCCGGGACAGTGAACACTGAAGCTTTCTTT	CASSAGTVNTEAFF
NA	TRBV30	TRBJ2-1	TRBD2	TGTGCCTGGGCTAGCGGGGGGGCGGACAATGAGCAGTTCTTC	CAWASGGADNEQFF
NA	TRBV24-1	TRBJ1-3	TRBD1	TGTGCCACCAGTGAATCGGACAGGGCATCTGGAAACACCATATATTTT	CATSESDRASGNTIYF
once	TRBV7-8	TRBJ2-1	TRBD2	TGTGCCAGCAGCCGAGGACTAGCGGGGGGGCAGGTCAATGAGCAGTTCTTC	CASSRGLAGGQVNEQFF
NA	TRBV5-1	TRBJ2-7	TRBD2	TGCGCCAGCAGCGGGGCGGGGGGTTCCTACGAGCAGTACTTC	CASSGAGGSYEQYF
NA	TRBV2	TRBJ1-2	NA	TGTGCCAGCCGTGAGTCCACTCGCCGCTATGGCTACACCTTC	CASRESTRRYGYTF
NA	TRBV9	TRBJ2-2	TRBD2	TGTGCCAGCAGCGTAGAGGGATGGAGCGGGGGATACGCCGGGGAGCTGTTTTTT	CASSVEGWSGGYAGELFF
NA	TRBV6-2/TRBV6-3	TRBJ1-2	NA	TGTGCCAGCAGTTTACAGGCTAACTATGGCTACACCTTC	CASSLQANYGYTF
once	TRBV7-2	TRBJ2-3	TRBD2	TGTGCCAGCAGCGGGGGACTAGCGCCCGGGGCAGATACGCAGTATTTT	CASSGGLAPGADTQYF
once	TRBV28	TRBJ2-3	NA	TGTGCCAGCAGTTTTGTGAGGGATACGCAGTATTTT	CASSFVRDTQYF
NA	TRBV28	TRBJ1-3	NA	TGTGCCAGCAGTTCTCCCTTGAACACCATATATTTT	CASSSPLNTIYF
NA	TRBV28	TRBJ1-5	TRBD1	TGTGCCAGCAGCCCCTCCCCCGGACAGGGAGGACAGCCCCAGCATTTT	CASSPSPGQGGQPQHF
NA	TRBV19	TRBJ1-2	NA	TGTGCCAGTAGTATTCGGGGAAGGACGGATCCTACTAACTATGGCTACACCTTC	CASSIRGRTDPTNYGYTF
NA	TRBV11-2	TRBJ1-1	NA	TGTGCCAGCAGCCCCCCCGGGAACACTGAAGCTTTCTTT	CASSPPGNTEAFF
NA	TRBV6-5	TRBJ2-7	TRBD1	TGTGCCAGCAGTCACGGGACAGGAGCCTCCTACGAGCAGTACTTC	CASSHGTGASYEQYF